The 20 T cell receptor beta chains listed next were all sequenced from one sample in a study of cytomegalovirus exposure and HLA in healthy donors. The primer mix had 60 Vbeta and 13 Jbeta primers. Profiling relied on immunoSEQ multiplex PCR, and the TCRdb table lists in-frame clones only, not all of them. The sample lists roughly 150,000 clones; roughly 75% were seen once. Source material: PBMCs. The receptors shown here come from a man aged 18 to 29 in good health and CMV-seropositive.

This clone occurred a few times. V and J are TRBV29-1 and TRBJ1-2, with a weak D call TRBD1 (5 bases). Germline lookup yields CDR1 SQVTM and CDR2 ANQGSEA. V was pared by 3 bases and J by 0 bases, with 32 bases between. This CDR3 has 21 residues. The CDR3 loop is CSVDRTNDPGRSRGTNYGYTF. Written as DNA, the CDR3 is TGCAGCGTTGATCGGACAAACGACCCGGGCAGGTCGCGGGGAACTAACTATGGCTACACCTTC.

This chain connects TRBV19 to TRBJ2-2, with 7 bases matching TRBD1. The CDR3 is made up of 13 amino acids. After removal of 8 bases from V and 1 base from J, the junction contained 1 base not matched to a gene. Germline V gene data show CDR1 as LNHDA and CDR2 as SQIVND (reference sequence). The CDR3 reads CASWTGNTGELFF. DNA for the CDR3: TGTGCCAGTTGGACAGGGAACACCGGGGAGCTGTTTTTT.

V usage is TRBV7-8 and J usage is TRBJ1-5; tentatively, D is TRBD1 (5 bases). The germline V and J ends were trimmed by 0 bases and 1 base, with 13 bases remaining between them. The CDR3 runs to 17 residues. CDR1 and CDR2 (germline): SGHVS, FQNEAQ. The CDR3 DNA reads TGTGCCAGCAGCTTAGCCATGGGGCGAAGGAGCAATCAGCCCCAGCATTTT. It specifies CASSLAMGRRSNQPQHF.

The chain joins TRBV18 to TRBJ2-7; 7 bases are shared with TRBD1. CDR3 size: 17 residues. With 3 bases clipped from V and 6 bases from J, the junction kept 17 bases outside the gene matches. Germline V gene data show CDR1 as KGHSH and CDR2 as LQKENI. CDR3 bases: TGTGCCAGCTCACCCGGGCAGGGGGTTATCTCCTCGGGCGAGCAGTACTTC. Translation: CASSPGQGVISSGEQYF.

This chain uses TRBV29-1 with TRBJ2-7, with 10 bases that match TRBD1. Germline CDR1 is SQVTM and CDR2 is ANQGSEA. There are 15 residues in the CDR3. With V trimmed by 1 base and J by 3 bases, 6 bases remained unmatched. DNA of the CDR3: TGCAGCGTTGAAGGCGGGACAGGGGTTGACTACGAGCAGTACTTC. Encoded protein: CSVEGGTGVDYEQYF.

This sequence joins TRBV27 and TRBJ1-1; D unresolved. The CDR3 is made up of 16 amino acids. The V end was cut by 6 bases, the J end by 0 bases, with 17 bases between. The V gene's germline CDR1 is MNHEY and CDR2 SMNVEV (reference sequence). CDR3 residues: CASSSERSGVNTEAFF. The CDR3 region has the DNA TGTGCCAGCAGCTCCGAACGGTCCGGAGTGAACACTGAAGCTTTCTTT.

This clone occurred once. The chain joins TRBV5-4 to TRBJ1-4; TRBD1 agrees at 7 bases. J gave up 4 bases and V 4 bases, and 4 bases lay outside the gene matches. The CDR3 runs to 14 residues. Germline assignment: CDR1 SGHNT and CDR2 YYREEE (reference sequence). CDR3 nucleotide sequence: TGTGCCAGCAGCCAGGGACAGTTTAATGAAAAACTGTTTTTT. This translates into CASSQGQFNEKLFF.

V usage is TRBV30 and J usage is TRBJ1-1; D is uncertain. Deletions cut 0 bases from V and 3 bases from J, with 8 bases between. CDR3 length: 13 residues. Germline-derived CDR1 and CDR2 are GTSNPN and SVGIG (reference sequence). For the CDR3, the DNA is TGTGCCTGGAGTGTACTAGTGCACACTGAAGCTTTCTTT. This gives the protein CAWSVLVHTEAFF.

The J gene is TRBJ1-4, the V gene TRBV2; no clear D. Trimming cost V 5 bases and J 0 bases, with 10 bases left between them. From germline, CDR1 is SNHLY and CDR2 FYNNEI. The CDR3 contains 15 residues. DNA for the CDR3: TGTGCCAGCAGTTCTGTTCTTGCAACTAATGAAAAACTGTTTTTT. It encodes CASSSVLATNEKLFF. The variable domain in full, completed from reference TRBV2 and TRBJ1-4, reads EPEVTQTPSHQVTQMGQEVILRCVPISNHLYFYWYRQILGQKVEFLVSFYNNEISEKSEIFDDQFSVERPDGSNFTLKIRSTKLEDSAMYFCASSSVLATNEKLFFGSGTQLSVL.

In DNA, the CDR3 is TGTGCCAGCAGTGAAAGGGACTTAGCCTACGAGCAGTACTTC. Residues: CASSERDLAYEQYF. This rearrangement joins TRBV2 to TRBJ2-7; TRBD2 might be the D (6 bases). With 2 bases removed from V and 2 bases from J, the gap between germline ends came to 10 bases. Germline-derived CDR1 and CDR2 are SNHLY and FYNNEI. The CDR3 covers 14 residues.

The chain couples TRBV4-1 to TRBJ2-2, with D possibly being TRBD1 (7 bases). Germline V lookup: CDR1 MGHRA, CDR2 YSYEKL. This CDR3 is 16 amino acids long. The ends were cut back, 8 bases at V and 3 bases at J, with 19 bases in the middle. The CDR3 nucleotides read TGCGCCAGCCTCGACCCGCGGGACAGTTACACCGGGGAGCTGTTTTTT. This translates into CASLDPRDSYTGELFF.

CDR3: CASSSGGTDTQYF. The CDR3 coding sequence is TGCGCCAGCAGCTCGGGAGGCACAGATACGCAGTATTTT. This chain connects TRBV10-1 to TRBJ2-3, with D maybe TRBD2 (6 bases). V was cut by 6 bases and J by 1 base, with 8 bases left in between. This CDR3 has 13 amino acids. The germline CDR1 and CDR2 sequences are WNHNN and SYGVQD (reference sequence).

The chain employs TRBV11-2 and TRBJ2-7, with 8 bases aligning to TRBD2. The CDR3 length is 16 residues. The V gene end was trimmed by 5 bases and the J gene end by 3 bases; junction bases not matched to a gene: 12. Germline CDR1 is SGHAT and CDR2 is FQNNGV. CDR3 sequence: CASSRLGTRSLYEQYF. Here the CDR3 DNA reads TGTGCCAGCAGCCGTCTCGGGACTAGATCCCTCTACGAGCAGTACTTC.

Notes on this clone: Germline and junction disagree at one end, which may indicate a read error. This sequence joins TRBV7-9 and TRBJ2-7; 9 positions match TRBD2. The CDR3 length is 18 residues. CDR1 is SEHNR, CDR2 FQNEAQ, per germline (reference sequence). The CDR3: CSSSSWKTLASGIHEQYF. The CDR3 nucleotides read TGTTCCAGCAGCTCTTGGAAGACATTGGCTAGCGGGATCCACGAGCAGTACTTC.

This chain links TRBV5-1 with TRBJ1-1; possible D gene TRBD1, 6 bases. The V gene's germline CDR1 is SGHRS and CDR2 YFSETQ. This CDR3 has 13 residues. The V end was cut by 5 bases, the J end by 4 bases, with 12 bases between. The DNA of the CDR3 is TGCGCCAGCAGGGTACCCAGGGGCACTGAAGCTTTCTTT. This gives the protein CASRVPRGTEAFF.

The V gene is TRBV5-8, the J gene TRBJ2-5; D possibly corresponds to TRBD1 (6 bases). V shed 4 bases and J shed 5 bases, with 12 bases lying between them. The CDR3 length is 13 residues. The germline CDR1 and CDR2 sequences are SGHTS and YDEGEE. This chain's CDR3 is CASSRQAAETQYF. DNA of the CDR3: TGTGCCAGCAGCCGACAGGCTGCGGAGACCCAGTACTTC.

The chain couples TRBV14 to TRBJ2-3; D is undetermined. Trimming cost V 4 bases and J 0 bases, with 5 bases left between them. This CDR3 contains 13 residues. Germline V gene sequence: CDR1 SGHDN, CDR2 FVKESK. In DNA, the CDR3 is TGTGCCAGCAGCCTTTATAGCACAGATACGCAGTATTTT. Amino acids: CASSLYSTDTQYF.

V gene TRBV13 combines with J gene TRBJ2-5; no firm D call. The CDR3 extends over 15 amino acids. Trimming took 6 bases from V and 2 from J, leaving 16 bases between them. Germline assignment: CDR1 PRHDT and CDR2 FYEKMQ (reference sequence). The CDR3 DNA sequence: TGTGCCAGCAGACCGACTTGGCAAGCTCAAGAGACCCAGTACTTC. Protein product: CASRPTWQAQETQYF.

The CDR3 DNA follows: TGTGCCAGCAGTGAAGCGCGAGTAGGATGGCTAGCGGGAGGAAGCGACGAGCAGTACTTC. Protein: CASSEARVGWLAGGSDEQYF. The rearrangement uses TRBV6-1 and TRBJ2-7, with 11 bases aligning to TRBD2. The CDR3 covers 20 residues. Losses at the gene ends were 0 bases for V and 5 bases for J; bases not matched to a gene: 18. Germline CDR1 MNHNS, CDR2 SASEGT.

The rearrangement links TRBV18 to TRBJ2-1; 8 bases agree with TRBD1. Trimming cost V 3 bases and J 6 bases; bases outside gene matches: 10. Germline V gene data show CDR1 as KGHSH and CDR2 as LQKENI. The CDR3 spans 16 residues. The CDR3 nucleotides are TGTGCCAGCTCACCCCGACAGGGGATCCTTCGCAATGAGCAGTTCTTC. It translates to CASSPRQGILRNEQFF.